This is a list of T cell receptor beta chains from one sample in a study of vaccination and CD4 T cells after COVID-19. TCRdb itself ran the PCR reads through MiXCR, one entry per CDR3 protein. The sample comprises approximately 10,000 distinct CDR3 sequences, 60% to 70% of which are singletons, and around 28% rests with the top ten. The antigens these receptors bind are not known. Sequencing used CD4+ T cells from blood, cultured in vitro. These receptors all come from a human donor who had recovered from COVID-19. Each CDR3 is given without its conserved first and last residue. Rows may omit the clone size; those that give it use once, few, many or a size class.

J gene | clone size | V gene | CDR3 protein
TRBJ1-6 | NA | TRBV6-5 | ASSYSKGFPSPLH
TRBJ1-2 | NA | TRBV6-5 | ASSYEMPSYGYT
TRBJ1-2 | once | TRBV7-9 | ASSLEGTSYGYT
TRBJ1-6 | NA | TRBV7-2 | ASSFLPEGMNNSPLH
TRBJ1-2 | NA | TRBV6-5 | ASSYEGQANYGYT
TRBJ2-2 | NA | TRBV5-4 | ASSPEGLGRAGELF
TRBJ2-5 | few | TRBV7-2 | ASSLVEGLVGSPRETQY
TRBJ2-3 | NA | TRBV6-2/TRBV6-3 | ASSYSFQGNTQY
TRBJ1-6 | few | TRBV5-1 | ASSPGQHSPLH
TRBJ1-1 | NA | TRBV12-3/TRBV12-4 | ASSLRGQPDTEAF
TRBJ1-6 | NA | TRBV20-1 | SAITSGARNSPLH
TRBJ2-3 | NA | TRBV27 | ASGQGRTDTQY
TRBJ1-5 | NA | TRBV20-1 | SARYGKPNQPQH
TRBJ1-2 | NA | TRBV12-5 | ASGLFLGQGRNYGYT
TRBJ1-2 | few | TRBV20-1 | SPDPKGRGYT
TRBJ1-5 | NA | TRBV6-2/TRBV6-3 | ASSSYSNQPQH
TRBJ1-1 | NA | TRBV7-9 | ASSPSPLLQGSTEAF
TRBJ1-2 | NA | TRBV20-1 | SAREKGQGSGGYT
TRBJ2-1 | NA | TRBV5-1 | ASSLEIQPNEQF
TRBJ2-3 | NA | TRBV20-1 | SAREQGGLADTQY
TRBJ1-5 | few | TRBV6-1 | ASSEGAGRSNQPQH
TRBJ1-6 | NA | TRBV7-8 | ASRTGTGSSPLH
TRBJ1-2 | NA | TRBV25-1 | ASSEIRDWNYGYT
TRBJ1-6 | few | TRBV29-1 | SGHRQGAFDNSPLH
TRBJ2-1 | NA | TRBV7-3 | ASSLQIGPPGGGGNNEQF
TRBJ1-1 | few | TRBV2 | ASIVSAGNTEAF
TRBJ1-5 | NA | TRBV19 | ASSMSGALGAHKNQPQH
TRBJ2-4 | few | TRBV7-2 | ASSLGTGGEGRRVIQY
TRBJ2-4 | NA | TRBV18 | ASSPQKNLAKNIQY
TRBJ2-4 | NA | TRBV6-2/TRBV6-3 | ASSSLILAGGPKNIQY
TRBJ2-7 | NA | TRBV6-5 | ASSYFTRAEQY
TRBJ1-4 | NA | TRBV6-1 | ASTQNGEKLF
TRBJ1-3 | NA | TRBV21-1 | ASEAGYSGNTIY
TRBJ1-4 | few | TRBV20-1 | SARGVVGEKLF
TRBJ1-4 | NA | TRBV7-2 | ASSLGPFEKLF
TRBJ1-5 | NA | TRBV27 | ASRGQANQPQH
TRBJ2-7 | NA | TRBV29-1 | SVASRLSYEQY
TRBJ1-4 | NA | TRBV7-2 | ASSSAGTGGARGEKLF
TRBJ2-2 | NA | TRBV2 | ASRLTGAAPTGELF
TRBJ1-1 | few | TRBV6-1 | ASKSGTMNTEAF
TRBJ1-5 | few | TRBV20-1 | SASAGDGQPQH
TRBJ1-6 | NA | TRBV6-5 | ASSYTRPASTSNSPLH
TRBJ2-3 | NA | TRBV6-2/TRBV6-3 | ASSYLQGNTQY
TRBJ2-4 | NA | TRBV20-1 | SASGLAKNIQY
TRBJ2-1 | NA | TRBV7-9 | ASSFLAEQF
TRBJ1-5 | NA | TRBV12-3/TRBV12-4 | ASSFRSGDQPQH
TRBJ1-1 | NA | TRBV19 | ASSLPGPINTEAF
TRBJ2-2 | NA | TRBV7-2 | ASSSRTETGTRITGELF
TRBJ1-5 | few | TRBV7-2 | ASSPGGGFGDQPQH
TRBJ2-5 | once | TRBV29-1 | SVEGTGPYQETQY
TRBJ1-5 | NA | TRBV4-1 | ASSPTAGVYQPQH
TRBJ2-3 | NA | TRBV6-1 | ASSEASSVRSGTQY
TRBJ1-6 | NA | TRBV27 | ASRKALGSYNSPLH
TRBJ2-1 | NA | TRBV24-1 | ATSDSQSGGFDNEQF